The 4 T cell receptor beta chains below come from one sample, sequenced in a study of CD8 T cells in ankylosing spondylitis. MiXCR was run by TCRdb on the 5' RACE reads, yielding one entry per CDR3 protein. The sample consists of about 350,000 distinct CDR3 sequences, around 20% of them appearing once. Sequencing was performed on blood, either unsorted or a sorted T cell fraction (not recorded which). The origin of the receptors is a male donor with ankylosing spondylitis or in good health (not recorded which).

The chain is built from TRBV10-3 and TRBJ1-6; no clear D gene. The CDR3 has 12 residues. CDR1 is ENHRY and CDR2 is SYGVKD in the germline V gene. Trimming left V 0 bases short and J 17 bases short, with 11 bases between. CDR3 in DNA: TGTGCCATCAGTGAGTCCGGAGGGAACGTCCACTTT. Translating gives CAISESGGNVHF.

This chain joins TRBV2 and TRBJ2-7; D not certain. The CDR3 runs 13 residues. Germline V lookup: CDR1 SNHLY, CDR2 FYNNEI. The V end was cut by 6 bases, the J end by 9 bases, with 18 bases between. CDR3 nucleotides: TGTGCCAGCAGAGGCCCCGGACCCCGAGGGCAGTACTTC. This translates into CASRGPGPRGQYF.

This clonotype was counted a few times. This chain links TRBV29-1 with TRBJ2-2; the D gene is possibly TRBD1 (6 bases). The CDR3 sequence is 12 residues long. In germline, CDR1 is SQVTM, CDR2 ANQGSEA. Trimming took 5 bases from V and 4 from J, leaving 8 bases between them. DNA for the CDR3: TGCAGCGTTAGAGGGGGCACCGGGGAGCTGTTTTTT. It encodes CSVRGGTGELFF.

This clonotype was detected only a few times. The chain links TRBV7-9 to TRBJ1-5, with D maybe TRBD1 (6 bases). The CDR3 has 14 amino acids. V was clipped by 6 bases and J by 5 bases, with 14 bases between them. Per germline, CDR1 SEHNR and CDR2 FQNEAQ (reference sequence). As DNA, the CDR3 is TGTGCCAGCAGTTGGGGGGCAGCTGATCAGCCCCAGCATTTT. The encoded protein is CASSWGAADQPQHF. Combining the CDR3 with reference TRBV7-9 and TRBJ1-5 gives the whole variable domain DTGVSQNPRHKITKRGQNVTFRCDPISEHNRLYWYRQTLGQGPEFLTYFQNEAQLEKSRLLSDRFSAERPKGSFSTLEIQRTEQGDSAMYLCASSWGAADQPQHFGDGTRLSIL.